Listed here are 32 T cell receptor beta chains from one sample, sequenced in a study of neurological immune-mediated disorders. TCRdb independently ran MiXCR on the 5' RACE reads; one entry per CDR3 protein. This table holds about 59,000 distinct CDR3 sequences, roughly an eighth found once. Sample: PBMCs. The receptors derive from an older woman with HTLV-1-associated myelopathy (HAM/TSP).

V and J are TRBV7-8 and TRBJ1-1, with D possibly being TRBD1 (6 bases). The CDR3 extends over 14 amino acids. Trimming left V 5 bases short and J 6 bases short, with 16 bases between. Germline-derived CDR1 and CDR2 are SGHVS and FQNEAQ. The CDR3 DNA follows: TGTGCCAGCAGCGTCTGGACAGAGGTAGCTGAAGCTTTCTTT. Its translation: CASSVWTEVAEAFF.

This clonotype was recorded at least ten times. This chain connects TRBV5-1 to TRBJ1-1; TRBD1 might be the D (5 bases). The CDR3 is 15 residues long. Germline lookup yields CDR1 SGHRS and CDR2 YFSETQ. With 3 bases removed from V and 5 bases from J, the gap between germline ends came to 17 bases. In nucleotides, the CDR3 is TGCGCCAGCAGCTCCCATGACAGTCGTCGGACTGAAGCTTTCTTT. Encoded protein: CASSSHDSRRTEAFF.

This clonotype was recorded at least ten times. The chain couples TRBV5-1 to TRBJ2-5, with a tentative D call TRBD2 (6 bases). CDR3 length equals 14 residues. The ends were cut back, 2 bases at V and 4 bases at J, with 12 bases in the middle. CDR1 SGHRS and CDR2 YFSETQ come from the germline V gene. The CDR3 DNA follows: TGCGCCAGCAGCTTCACTAGCCGGAGAGAGACCCAGTACTTC. It codes for CASSFTSRRETQYF.

This clonotype has at least ten counts. CDR3 nucleotides: TGTGCCAGCCTCAGCGGGGCGTACAATGAGCAGTTCTTC. Protein: CASLSGAYNEQFF. The gene calls are TRBV28 and TRBJ2-1; 7 nucleotides align to TRBD2. J was trimmed by 4 bases and V by 8 bases; bases with no gene match: 5. Germline CDR1 MDHEN, CDR2 SYDVKM. This CDR3 region has 13 residues.

This chain uses TRBV20-1 with TRBJ1-6, with D perhaps matching TRBD1 (5 bases). CDR3 length: 14 residues. Trimming left V 7 bases short and J 10 bases short, with 20 bases between. Germline loops: CDR1 DFQATT, CDR2 SNEGSKA (reference sequence). CDR3 loop: CSVTRRLGGSPLHF. The CDR3 DNA follows: TGCAGTGTTACCCGCCGGTTGGGGGGATCACCCCTCCACTTT.

This chain uses TRBV20-1 with TRBJ1-1; D might be TRBD1 (6 bases). Germline V gene sequence: CDR1 DFQATT, CDR2 SNEGSKA (reference sequence). V lost 4 bases and J 12 bases, leaving 18 bases between the germline ends. This CDR3 has 12 residues. In nucleotides, the CDR3 is TGCAGTGCTACGTTCCTGGGCAGGGGAACTTTCTTT. This encodes CSATFLGRGTFF.

This clonotype was counted ten times or more. The chain joins TRBV13 to TRBJ2-5; 10 nucleotides line up with TRBD2. In germline, CDR1 is PRHDT, CDR2 FYEKMQ (reference sequence). The CDR3 runs to 15 residues. V lost 4 bases to trimming and J lost 3 bases; unmatched junction nucleotides: 5. The chain's CDR3 is CASSSQLAGKETQYF. The DNA for the CDR3 is TGTGCCAGCAGCTCCCAACTAGCGGGAAAAGAGACCCAGTACTTC.

This clonotype was counted only a few times. The chain recombines TRBV6-1 with TRBJ2-7; D is tentatively TRBD1 or TRBD2 (5 bases each). Trimming took off 1 base at V and 0 bases at J, with 10 bases between the two ends. The V gene's germline CDR1 is MNHNS and CDR2 SASEGT. The CDR3 contains 15 residues. CDR3 residues: CASSEGPGSSYEQYF. CDR3 bases: TGTGCCAGCAGTGAAGGTCCAGGGAGCTCCTACGAGCAGTACTTC.

The sample holds many counts of this clonotype. This chain joins TRBV5-1 and TRBJ2-1; TRBD2 aligns across 9 bases. This CDR3 has 13 amino acids. Germline lookup yields CDR1 SGHRS and CDR2 YFSETQ. V was clipped by 4 bases and J by 9 bases; unmatched bases: 5. The CDR3 coding sequence is TGCGCCAGCAGCCTTAGCGGGAGTGGTGAGCAGTTCTTC. Its protein is CASSLSGSGEQFF.

Many counts were recorded for this clonotype. The gene calls are TRBV7-8 and TRBJ1-1; unclear D gene. Germline CDR1 and CDR2: SGHVS and FQNEAQ. Trimming removed 4 bases from V and 1 base from J, with 13 bases in between. The CDR3 consists of 15 residues. DNA for the CDR3: TGTGCCAGCAGCTCCGACTTCGGAAAGAACACTGAAGCTTTCTTT. This codes for CASSSDFGKNTEAFF.

This sequence joins TRBV11-2 and TRBJ2-2; maybe TRBD1 (6 bases). V was cut by 5 bases and J by 0 bases, with 13 bases left in between. Germline-derived CDR1 and CDR2 are SGHAT and FQNNGV. The CDR3 has 16 amino acids. In nucleotides, the CDR3 is TGTGCCAGCAGCCGACAGGCAGGATCGAACACCGGGGAGCTGTTTTTT. Translated, it gives CASSRQAGSNTGELFF.

This clonotype was recorded many times. V gene TRBV7-2 combines with J gene TRBJ2-2; perhaps TRBD2 as D (5 bases). Trimming took off 7 bases at V and 3 bases at J, with 12 bases between the two ends. The CDR3 is 14 residues long. Germline V gives CDR1 SGHTA, CDR2 FQGNSA. CDR3 in amino acids: CASKGAEHTGELFF. CDR3 coding DNA: TGTGCCAGCAAAGGAGCGGAACACACCGGGGAGCTGTTTTTT.

This clonotype occurred many times. The chain employs TRBV28 and TRBJ1-1; D gene unclear. The CDR3 contains 11 residues. Trimming removed 6 bases at V and 3 bases at J, with 5 bases between. Per the germline V gene, CDR1 is MDHEN and CDR2 is SYDVKM. The CDR3 bases are TGTGCCAGCAGCTCCGACACTGAAGCTTTCTTT. Amino acid sequence: CASSSDTEAFF.

This clonotype was found many times. The gene calls are TRBV6-1 and TRBJ1-1; D gene ambiguous. V was clipped by 4 bases and J by 1 base, with 10 bases between them. The germline gives CDR1 MNHNS, CDR2 SASEGT. This CDR3 has 14 amino acids. CDR3 coding DNA: TGTGCCAGCAGTGTCCGGGCCCCGAACACTGAAGCTTTCTTT. It is translated as CASSVRAPNTEAFF.

This clonotype was found many times. The rearrangement joins TRBV20-1 to TRBJ1-5; D may be TRBD1 (5 bases). Looked up from germline, CDR1 is DFQATT and CDR2 is SNEGSKA (reference sequence). V was shortened by 3 bases and J by 0 bases, with 6 bases between the two germline ends. This CDR3 contains 13 residues. This chain's CDR3 is CSARTVSNQPQHF. The DNA for the CDR3 is TGCAGTGCTAGGACAGTTAGCAATCAGCCCCAGCATTTT.

At least ten counts were recorded for this clonotype. J is TRBJ2-2 and V is TRBV20-1, with TRBD1 identical over 9 bases. The junction had 5 bases not matched to a gene; V was cut back by 3 bases and J by 3 bases. From germline, CDR1 is DFQATT and CDR2 SNEGSKA (reference sequence). The CDR3 has 15 residues. CDR3 DNA sequence: TGCAGTGCTAGGAGGGGGGACAGGGACACCGGGGAGCTGTTTTTT. Amino acid sequence: CSARRGDRDTGELFF.

This clonotype was detected many times. The CDR3 DNA follows: TGTGCCAGCACCCTACCGCCTAGCGAGAACACCGGGGAGCTGTTTTTT. Protein: CASTLPPSENTGELFF. The genes are TRBV12-3 or TRBV12-4 and TRBJ2-2, with a possible D match to TRBD2 (6 bases). This CDR3 is built from 16 residues. The germline V and J ends were trimmed by 7 bases and 1 base, with 16 bases remaining between them.

This clonotype has at least ten counts. The chain uses TRBV6-5 and TRBJ1-1; D not certain. The CDR3 length is 15 residues. Germline assignment: CDR1 MNHEY and CDR2 SVGAGI. Trimming removed 6 bases at V and 0 bases at J, with 14 bases between. CDR3 region: CASRVHVRVNTEAFF. CDR3 DNA sequence: TGTGCCAGCAGAGTTCACGTTAGGGTGAACACTGAAGCTTTCTTT.

This chain links TRBV5-5 with TRBJ1-6, with D unresolved. The CDR3 runs 16 residues. V gave up 0 bases and J gave up 0 bases, with 7 bases separating them. Germline V gene data show CDR1 as SGHKS and CDR2 as YYEKEE (reference sequence). This CDR3 is CASSLAESSYNSPLHF. The CDR3 nucleotides are TGTGCCAGCAGCTTGGCGGAGTCCTCCTATAATTCACCCCTCCACTTT.

This clonotype was observed at least ten times. In DNA form, the CDR3 reads TGTGCCAGCAGCCATGTGAACACTGAAGCTTTCTTT. This encodes CASSHVNTEAFF. V is TRBV3-1 and J is TRBJ1-1; D gene uncertain. CDR1 and CDR2 from the germline V gene are LGHDT and YNNKEL (reference sequence). Trimming cost V 3 bases and J 0 bases, with 2 bases left between them. The CDR3 is 12 residues long. Together with reference TRBV3-1 and TRBJ1-1, the CDR3 gives the full variable domain: DTAVSQTPKYLVTQMGNDKSIKCEQNLGHDTMYWYKQDSKKFLKIMFSYNNKELIINETVPNRFSPKSPDKAHLNLHINSLELGDSAVYFCASSHVNTEAFFGQGTRLTVV.

This clonotype was observed at least ten times. The junction departs from the called germline gene at one end, perhaps through a read error. This rearrangement joins TRBV6-5 to TRBJ2-1; 7 nucleotides line up with TRBD2. Germline V CDR1 and CDR2: MNHEY, SVGAGI. The CDR3 contains 11 residues. The CDR3 coding sequence is TGTGCCAGCAGTTACGGGGGGGGGGAGATCTTC. It encodes CASSYGGGEIF.

This clonotype occurred many times. CDR3 sequence: CASSLRQGPGELFF. The DNA for the CDR3 is TGCGCCAGCAGCTTGAGGCAGGGACCCGGGGAGCTGTTTTTT. The chain links TRBV5-1 to TRBJ2-2, with D tentatively TRBD1 or TRBD2 (5 bases each). This CDR3 is built from 14 residues. The V and J ends lost 1 base and 6 bases respectively, with 10 bases between them. CDR1 and CDR2 (germline): SGHRS, YFSETQ.

This clonotype was counted many times. This chain links TRBV3-1 with TRBJ1-1; a possible D gene is TRBD1 (5 bases). CDR1 is LGHDT and CDR2 is YNNKEL in the germline V gene (reference sequence). The CDR3 spans 13 residues. V lost 1 base and J lost 7, with 10 bases in between. In DNA, the CDR3 is TGTGCCAGCAGCCAAGTCCAGGGTCGTGAAGCTTTCTTT. Its translation is CASSQVQGREAFF.

This clonotype has a count of ten or more. The rearrangement links TRBV27 to TRBJ1-2; TRBD1 aligns across 7 bases. Germline assignment: CDR1 MNHEY and CDR2 SMNVEV (reference sequence). J gave up 8 bases and V 5 bases, and 14 bases lay outside the gene matches. The CDR3 sequence is 15 residues long. The CDR3 DNA sequence: TGTGCCAGCAGTCCATTACCCATGACAGGGAACGGCTACACCTTC. Amino acid sequence: CASSPLPMTGNGYTF.

This clonotype was seen ten or more times. The genes are TRBV5-5 and TRBJ1-2, with 7 positions matching TRBD1. This CDR3 is built from 16 residues. CDR1 and CDR2 from the germline V gene are SGHKS and YYEKEE (reference sequence). The V and J ends lost 0 bases and 7 bases, in that order; junction bases with no gene match: 12. This CDR3 is CASSLGPPTGMGGYTF. The CDR3 nucleotides read TGTGCCAGCAGCTTGGGTCCCCCGACAGGGATGGGTGGCTACACCTTC. Complete variable domain (other parts from reference TRBV5-5 and TRBJ1-2): DAGVTQSPTHLIKTRGQQVTLRCSPISGHKSVSWYQQVLGQGPQFIFQYYEKEERGRGNFPDRFSARQFPNYSSELNVNALLLGDSALYLCASSLGPPTGMGGYTFGSGTRLTVV.

This clonotype was counted many times. This chain connects TRBV5-1 to TRBJ1-5, with 7 positions matching TRBD1. The V segment lost 0 bases and the J segment 9 bases; nucleotides outside the gene matches: 9. This CDR3 is 15 amino acids long. The V gene's germline CDR1 is SGHRS and CDR2 YFSETQ. The CDR3 nucleotides read TGCGCCAGCAGCTTGGTCGGCCAGGGGGAAGGGCCCCAGCATTTT. Translation gives CASSLVGQGEGPQHF.

This clonotype appeared many times. CDR3 DNA sequence: TGTGCCAGCAGTTTATCGGGACAGGGGGCGGTGAATGAAAAACTGTTTTTT. It is translated as CASSLSGQGAVNEKLFF. J is TRBJ1-4 and V is TRBV27; TRBD1 matches at 12 bases. The CDR3 is 17 amino acids. CDR1 MNHEY and CDR2 SMNVEV come from the germline V gene (reference sequence). V gave up 0 bases and J gave up 5 bases; unmatched junction bases: 4.

The chain employs TRBV5-1 and TRBJ1-1; D may be TRBD1 (6 bases). CDR1 and CDR2 (germline): SGHRS, YFSETQ. The CDR3 consists of 13 residues. V was pared by 7 bases and J by 1 base, with 11 bases between. CDR3 in amino acids: CASRVQGNTEAFF. CDR3 coding DNA: TGCGCCAGCCGGGTACAGGGGAACACTGAAGCTTTCTTT.

This clonotype was counted at least ten times. The gene calls are TRBV6-5 and TRBJ2-7; the D call may be TRBD1 or TRBD2 (5 bases each). Germline CDR1 MNHEY, CDR2 SVGAGI. CDR3 length equals 13 residues. V lost 8 bases and J lost 3, with 14 bases in between. The CDR3 nucleotides are TGTGCCAGCCCTCAGGGACGGTACTACGAGCAGTACTTC. Amino acid sequence: CASPQGRYYEQYF.

This clonotype was counted ten times or more. V gene TRBV29-1 combines with J gene TRBJ2-7; no firm D call. The CDR3 spans 11 residues. CDR1 is SQVTM, CDR2 ANQGSEA, per germline. V was pared by 4 bases and J by 2 bases, with 6 bases between. The DNA of the CDR3 is TGCAGCGTTGTTCTCCCCTACGAGCAGTACTTC. Translating it yields CSVVLPYEQYF.

This clonotype was recorded at least ten times. The V call is TRBV7-3, the J call TRBJ1-1; TRBD1 might be the D (6 bases). Germline CDR1 is SGHTA and CDR2 is FQGTGA. Trimming took off 0 bases at V and 6 bases at J, with 8 bases between the two ends. This CDR3 has 13 amino acids. CDR3 in DNA: TGTGCCAGCAGCTTAACGGGGGCCCCTGAAGCTTTCTTT. The encoded protein is CASSLTGAPEAFF.

This clonotype appeared many times. The rearrangement uses TRBV27 and TRBJ1-2; D gene ambiguous. CDR1 is MNHEY and CDR2 is SMNVEV in the germline V gene (reference sequence). Trimming removed 10 bases from V and 0 bases from J, with 12 bases in between. There are 13 residues in the CDR3. CDR3 loop: CATSFGTNYGYTF. The DNA of the CDR3 is TGTGCCACCTCCTTTGGGACTAACTATGGCTACACCTTC.